Listed here is a single TCR beta chain. Primers used in a second PCR of roughly 6 to 11 cycles were a sample-barcoded 5' primer and a J-beta primer mix. A single record per CDR3 protein comes from TCRdb applying MiXCR to the 5' RACE reads. The sample consists of some 1.5 million distinct CDR3 sequences, roughly 27% of them appearing once. The sample belongs to a study of blood T cells in healthy people across ages. The V and J ends lost 5 bases and 10 bases respectively, with 15 bases between them. The CDR3 is made up of 14 amino acids. The V gene's germline CDR1 is MNHEY and CDR2 SMNVEV (reference sequence).

This chain connects TRBV27 to TRBJ1-6, with D uncertain. Sequenced sample: blood. The clonotype originates from a woman between 25 and 40 years old in good health. The CDR3 loop reads CASSSGVERSPLHF. Written as DNA, the CDR3 is TGTGCCAGCAGTAGTGGGGTAGAGAGGTCACCCCTCCACTTT.